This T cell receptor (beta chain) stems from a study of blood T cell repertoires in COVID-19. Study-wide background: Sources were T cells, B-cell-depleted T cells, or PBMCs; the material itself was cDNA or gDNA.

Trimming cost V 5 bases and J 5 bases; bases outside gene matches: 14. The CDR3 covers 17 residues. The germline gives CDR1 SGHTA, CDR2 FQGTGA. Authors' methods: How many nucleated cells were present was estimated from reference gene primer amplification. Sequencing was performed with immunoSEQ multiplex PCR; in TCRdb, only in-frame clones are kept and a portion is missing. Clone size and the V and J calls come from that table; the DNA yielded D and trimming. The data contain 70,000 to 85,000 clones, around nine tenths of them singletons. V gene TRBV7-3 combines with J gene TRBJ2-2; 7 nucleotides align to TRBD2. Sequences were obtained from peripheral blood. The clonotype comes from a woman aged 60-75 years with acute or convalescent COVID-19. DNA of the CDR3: TGTGCCAGCAGCCTTGGTGGGAGGGCCACCCCTACCGGGGAGCTGTTTTTT. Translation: CASSLGGRATPTGELFF.